These 15 T cell receptor beta chains came from one sample sequenced in a study of shared clonotypes between healthy human individuals. The method was immunoSEQ multiplex PCR; TCRdb's version includes in-frame clones alone and lacks a portion of them. The sample gives 550,000 to 800,000 clones, approximately 74% of which show up once; over 1.5% is in the top ten. Sequences were obtained from memory CD4+ T cells sorted from blood. Regarding subset: CD45RA-negative fraction. The receptor set was obtained from a woman in her thirties in good health.

This clone has more than one count but fewer than ten. Other DNA sequences within the sample encode an identical CDR3. The rearrangement uses TRBV5-1 and TRBJ1-3; D gene unclear. V was clipped by 0 bases and J by 0 bases, with 4 bases between them. CDR3 size: 14 residues. CDR1 is SGHRS and CDR2 is YFSETQ in the germline V gene. Here the CDR3 DNA reads TGCGCCAGCAGCTTGGGCGACTCTGGAAACACCATATATTTT. Encoded protein: CASSLGDSGNTIYF.

This chain connects TRBV18 to TRBJ1-4; D call uncertain. The CDR3 is 14 amino acids. Germline V CDR1 and CDR2: KGHSH, LQKENI. The V and J ends lost 3 bases and 0 bases respectively, with 5 bases between them. CDR3 coding DNA: TGTGCCAGCTCACCCACGGCAACTAATGAAAAACTGTTTTTT. Its translation: CASSPTATNEKLFF.

At least ten counts were recorded for this clone. This chain uses TRBV5-6 with TRBJ2-6; D not certain. CDR1 and CDR2 from the germline V gene are SGHDT and YYEEEE. V lost 0 bases to trimming and J lost 4 bases, with 11 bases between them. This CDR3 spans 16 amino acids. The CDR3 region has the DNA TGTGCCAGCAGCTTGGTGGGGTCGCGGGGGGCCAACGTCCTGACTTTC. This encodes CASSLVGSRGANVLTF.

The genes are TRBV11-2 and TRBJ2-1; D remains unclear. The germline V and J ends were trimmed by 1 base and 6 bases, with 16 bases remaining between them. Germline CDR1 and CDR2: SGHAT and FQNNGV. The CDR3 is 16 amino acids. CDR3 in DNA: TGTGCCAGCAGCTTAGCCCGATGGGTATACATCAATGAGCAGTTCTTC. Encoded protein: CASSLARWVYINEQFF.

This sequence joins TRBV27 and TRBJ2-1; either TRBD1 or TRBD2 may supply D (5 bases each). CDR1 is MNHEY, CDR2 SMNVEV, per germline (reference sequence). V shed 3 bases and J shed 7 bases, with 13 bases lying between them. There are 14 residues in the CDR3. This chain's CDR3 is CASSFATGGNEQFF. DNA for the CDR3: TGTGCCAGCAGTTTTGCCACAGGAGGTAATGAGCAGTTCTTC.

V and J are TRBV5-1 and TRBJ1-5, with TRBD1 matching 8 bases. CDR1 and CDR2 from the germline V gene are SGHRS and YFSETQ. The CDR3 loop spans 15 amino acids. Trimming cost V 0 bases and J 7 bases; bases outside gene matches: 6. CDR3 bases: TGCGCCAGCAGCTTGGCAGGGGGCCCTAGCCAGCCCCAGCATTTT. It translates to CASSLAGGPSQPQHF.

The gene calls are TRBV27 and TRBJ1-1, with TRBD1 matching 7 bases. Per the germline V gene, CDR1 is MNHEY and CDR2 is SMNVEV (reference sequence). The trim removed 3 bases at V and 0 bases at J, leaving 7 bases unmatched. This CDR3 comprises 16 residues. In DNA, the CDR3 is TGTGCCAGCAGTTTTTCCATTGGGACAGTGAACACTGAAGCTTTCTTT. Amino acids: CASSFSIGTVNTEAFF.

The genes are TRBV28 and TRBJ1-5; no definite D call. CDR3 length: 18 amino acids. Germline V gives CDR1 MDHEN, CDR2 SYDVKM. Between the trimmed V and J ends, which lost 2 bases and 0 bases, there was a span of 17 bases. The CDR3, as DNA: TGTGCCAGCAGTTTAATTGGGTACCGGACTTATAGCAATCAGCCCCAGCATTTT. Amino acid sequence: CASSLIGYRTYSNQPQHF.

The chain employs TRBV2 and TRBJ1-5; 10 bases match TRBD1. Germline V CDR1 and CDR2: SNHLY, FYNNEI. This CDR3 has 17 residues. V dropped 4 bases and J dropped 2; count of bases not matched to a gene: 8. CDR3 loop: CASSVPTGTGGNQPQHF. CDR3 nucleotide sequence: TGTGCCAGCAGTGTCCCTACCGGGACAGGGGGCAATCAGCCCCAGCATTTT.

This sequence joins TRBV28 and TRBJ2-4; unclear D gene. This CDR3 is built from 18 residues. CDR1 and CDR2 from the germline V gene are MDHEN and SYDVKM. V was trimmed by 3 bases and J by 1 base, leaving 19 bases between them. The CDR3 nucleotides read TGTGCCAGCAGTTTGGGGTTCTTGGGAATCGGGGCCAAAAACATTCAGTACTTC. Translation gives CASSLGFLGIGAKNIQYF.

This sequence joins TRBV7-9 and TRBJ2-7, with D hard to call. Deletions cut 4 bases from V and 2 bases from J, with 6 bases between. CDR3 size: 12 residues. Germline-derived CDR1 and CDR2 are SEHNR and FQNEAQ (reference sequence). Here the CDR3 DNA reads TGTGCCAGCAGCTACATACCCTACGAGCAGTACTTC. Translation: CASSYIPYEQYF.

The V and J genes are TRBV18 and TRBJ1-1, with D perhaps TRBD1 (6 bases). This CDR3 has 14 amino acids. Trimming stripped 3 bases from V and 6 bases from J, with 14 bases between. Germline V gene sequence: CDR1 KGHSH, CDR2 LQKENI. The CDR3 loop is CASSPGGQGAEAFF. CDR3 nucleotides: TGTGCCAGCTCACCGGGGGGGCAGGGAGCTGAAGCTTTCTTT.

J is TRBJ1-2 and V is TRBV7-2, with D unclear. Trimming left V 5 bases short and J 4 bases short, with 14 bases between. CDR1 SGHTA and CDR2 FQGNSA come from the germline V gene. This CDR3 has 14 residues. For the CDR3, the DNA is TGTGCCAGCAGCCCGAGTGGCAGTGTCTATGGCTACACCTTC. It translates to CASSPSGSVYGYTF.

This clone was counted between two and nine times. This specimen includes other DNA sequences encoding the same CDR3. The chain is built from TRBV25-1 and TRBJ2-7; TRBD1 is a possible D gene (5 bases). Germline values: CDR1 MGHDK, CDR2 SYGVNS. Trimming took 1 base from V and 2 from J, leaving 12 bases between them. CDR3 length: 15 residues. The CDR3 sequence: CASSEWGSGPYEQYF. For the CDR3, the DNA is TGTGCCAGCAGTGAATGGGGCTCTGGGCCCTACGAGCAGTACTTC.

This clone appeared a single time. The rearrangement uses TRBV28 and TRBJ1-5; D is perhaps TRBD1 (6 bases). This CDR3 has 15 amino acids. V was pared by 5 bases and J by 11 bases, with 22 bases between. Looked up from germline, CDR1 is MDHEN and CDR2 is SYDVKM. In nucleotides, the CDR3 is TGTGCCAGCAGTCCCCGGGGGGGGCCCGTATCAGCCCAGCATTTT. Protein sequence: CASSPRGGPVSAQHF.